This is a list of T cell receptor beta chains from one sample in a study of blood T cell repertoires in COVID-19. Libraries were prepared by immunoSEQ multiplex PCR; TCRdb keeps only in-frame clonotypes and omits some of them. The data hold about 190,000 clones, with 85% to 90% observed a single time. What was sequenced was peripheral blood. Every receptor here comes from a woman aged 70 to 79 with COVID-19, enrolled during active disease. Each CDR3 is given with its conserved first and last residue. Fields, in order: D gene, V gene, J gene, clone size, CDR3 length, CDR3 protein, CDR3 DNA. The D gene is left open where the match is weak. Rows may omit the clone size; those that give it use once, few, many or a size class.

d_call: -; v_call: TRBV5-1; j_call: TRBJ1-4; clone_size: -; cdr3_length: 14; cdr3_aa: CASSLAGIGEKLFF; cdr3_nt: TGCGCCAGCAGCTTGGCCGGGATTGGGGAAAAACTGTTTTTT
d_call: TRBD1; v_call: TRBV5-6; j_call: TRBJ2-2; clone_size: few; cdr3_length: 16; cdr3_aa: CASSLWGTGLTGELFF; cdr3_nt: TGTGCCAGCAGCTTGTGGGGGACAGGGCTCACCGGGGAGCTGTTTTTT
d_call: TRBD1; v_call: TRBV2; j_call: TRBJ1-6; clone_size: -; cdr3_length: 14; cdr3_aa: CASSDRDRDSPLHF; cdr3_nt: TGTGCCAGCAGTGACCGGGACAGGGACTCACCCCTCCACTTT
d_call: -; v_call: TRBV5-5; j_call: TRBJ2-1; clone_size: once; cdr3_length: 18; cdr3_aa: CASSLVAGRRRFYNEQFF; cdr3_nt: TGTGCCAGCAGCCTGGTGGCAGGCCGACGCCGTTTCTACAATGAGCAGTTCTTC
d_call: TRBD1; v_call: TRBV5-1; j_call: TRBJ1-6; clone_size: -; cdr3_length: 14; cdr3_aa: CASSATGGNSPLHF; cdr3_nt: TGCGCCAGCAGCGCGACAGGGGGGAATTCACCCCTCCACTTT
d_call: -; v_call: TRBV12-2; j_call: TRBJ1-1; clone_size: -; cdr3_length: 15; cdr3_aa: CASRLTLGAGTEAFF; cdr3_nt: TGTGCAAGTCGCTTAACTTTGGGGGCGGGCACTGAAGCTTTCTTT
d_call: TRBD1; v_call: TRBV28; j_call: TRBJ2-7; clone_size: -; cdr3_length: 16; cdr3_aa: CASSFPQGASSYEQYF; cdr3_nt: TGTGCCAGCAGTTTTCCCCAGGGGGCGAGCTCCTACGAGCAGTACTTC
d_call: TRBD1; v_call: TRBV4-3; j_call: TRBJ2-2; clone_size: once; cdr3_length: 16; cdr3_aa: CASSQVGQGGTGELFF; cdr3_nt: TGCGCCAGCAGCCAAGTAGGACAGGGTGGGACCGGGGAGCTGTTTTTT
d_call: -; v_call: TRBV7-8; j_call: TRBJ1-5; clone_size: few; cdr3_length: 14; cdr3_aa: CASSLLGGHQPQHF; cdr3_nt: TGTGCCAGCAGCTTACTCGGAGGGCACCAGCCCCAGCATTTT
d_call: -; v_call: TRBV28; j_call: TRBJ1-1; clone_size: -; cdr3_length: 15; cdr3_aa: CASRVTGFRNTEAFF; cdr3_nt: TGTGCCAGCAGGGTTACAGGCTTTCGGAACACTGAAGCTTTCTTT
d_call: TRBD1; v_call: TRBV3-1/TRBV3-2; j_call: TRBJ1-2; clone_size: -; cdr3_length: 13; cdr3_aa: CASNTQGARGYTF; cdr3_nt: TGTGCCAGCAACACACAGGGGGCACGTGGCTACACCTTC
d_call: TRBD1; v_call: TRBV30; j_call: TRBJ1-5; clone_size: once; cdr3_length: 13; cdr3_aa: CAWSGTGGQPQHF; cdr3_nt: TGTGCCTGGAGTGGGACAGGGGGGCAGCCCCAGCATTTT